The 27 T cell receptor beta chains reported below all come from one sample, sequenced in a study of radiation and T cells in renal cell carcinoma. Stated time point: blood 4 weeks post-SBRT, at nephrectomy. Documented treatment: 15 Gy SBRT to primary tumor, nephrectomy 4 weeks later. Repertoires were generated with immunoSEQ multiplex PCR, while TCRdb's copy carries only in-frame clones and drops some. Of 75,000 to 95,000 clones detected, just under 85% appear once; the ten largest clones hold under 10%. The sample consisted of blood, taken from a patient whose treatment included radiotherapy and nephrectomy. The receptor source for this set is a man aged 45 to 65 with renal cell carcinoma.

The chain uses TRBV6-5 and TRBJ2-7, with D unresolved. Per germline, CDR1 MNHEY and CDR2 SVGAGI. The V and J ends lost 4 bases and 2 bases respectively, with 9 bases between them. There are 13 residues in the CDR3. The CDR3: CASSSDTTYEQYF. Written as DNA, the CDR3 is TGTGCCAGCAGTTCTGACACTACCTACGAGCAGTACTTC.

V and J are TRBV18 and TRBJ2-5; TRBD1 matches at 7 bases. The tail of the sequence fits TRBJ2-7 better, so the J call may be wrong. This CDR3 spans 15 amino acids. Germline V gives CDR1 KGHSH, CDR2 LQKENI. The DNA for the CDR3 is TGTGCCAGCTCCGGGACAGAGGGTTCCTCCTACGAGCAGTACTTC. It codes for CASSGTEGSSYEQYF.

The chain combines TRBV4-3 with TRBJ1-1; a weak D match, TRBD1 (5 bases). Deletions cut 1 base from V and 11 bases from J, with 14 bases between. The germline gives CDR1 LGHNA, CDR2 YSLEER. This CDR3 region has 13 residues. The CDR3 spells CASSQAEAGWAFF. Written as DNA, the CDR3 is TGCGCCAGCAGCCAAGCAGAAGCAGGGTGGGCTTTCTTT.

The gene calls are TRBV6-6 and TRBJ2-7; 9 bases align to TRBD1. CDR3 length equals 15 residues. The trim removed 4 bases at V and 7 bases at J, leaving 11 bases unmatched. The germline V gene encodes CDR1 MNHNY and CDR2 SVGAGI (reference sequence). The DNA for the CDR3 is TGTGCCAGCAGTTTTCAGGGACAGGGCCCCTCGGAGCAGTACTTC. Amino acids: CASSFQGQGPSEQYF.

The CDR3, as DNA: TGCGGTGTCTCGCGTAACCAAGAGACCCAGTACTTC. Translated: CGVSRNQETQYF. V gene TRBV29-1 combines with J gene TRBJ2-5; no firm D call. The length of the CDR3 is 12 residues. CDR1 and CDR2 (germline): SQVTM, ANQGSEA.

The chain recombines TRBV28 with TRBJ1-2; D gene unclear. This CDR3 contains 11 residues. In germline, CDR1 is MDHEN, CDR2 SYDVKM. V was clipped by 5 bases and J by 8 bases, with 9 bases between them. This chain's CDR3 is CASSIGRGYTF. CDR3 nucleotide sequence: TGTGCCAGCAGTATCGGGAGGGGCTACACCTTC.

The chain combines TRBV2 with TRBJ1-2; no definite D call. Germline V gene data show CDR1 as SNHLY and CDR2 as FYNNEI. V was clipped by 2 bases and J by 8 bases, with 12 bases between them. The CDR3 runs 13 residues. The CDR3, as DNA: TGTGCCAGCAGTGAAACCAGGACGGAAGGCTACACCTTC. This translates into CASSETRTEGYTF.

J is TRBJ2-1 and V is TRBV29-1, with 10 bases fitting TRBD2. V gave up 8 bases and J gave up 3 bases; unmatched junction bases: 4. The CDR3 spans 13 residues. Per the germline V gene, CDR1 is SQVTM and CDR2 is ANQGSEA. The CDR3 sequence is CSSGLADYNEQFF. CDR3 nucleotides: TGCAGCTCAGGACTAGCGGACTACAATGAGCAGTTCTTC.

This chain's CDR3 is CASTSTGGGNEQFF. The CDR3 DNA sequence: TGCGCCAGCACCTCAACAGGGGGAGGAAATGAGCAGTTCTTC. The V gene is TRBV5-1, the J gene TRBJ2-1; 8 nucleotides line up with TRBD1. This CDR3 is 14 amino acids long. V lost 6 bases to trimming and J lost 7 bases; unmatched junction nucleotides: 9. Germline CDR1 and CDR2: SGHRS and YFSETQ.

The chain recombines TRBV4-1 with TRBJ2-7; the match to TRBD2 covers 12 bases. The junction had 1 base not matched to a gene; V was cut back by 4 bases and J by 3 bases. The germline CDR1 and CDR2 sequences are MGHRA and YSYEKL. This CDR3 region has 14 residues. The CDR3 here is CASSRTSGNYEQYF. The CDR3 DNA follows: TGCGCCAGCAGCCGGACTAGCGGGAACTACGAGCAGTACTTC.

The V and J genes are TRBV27 and TRBJ2-1; perhaps TRBD2 as D (6 bases). The germline V and J ends were trimmed by 2 bases and 2 bases, with 7 bases remaining between them. Germline loops: CDR1 MNHEY, CDR2 SMNVEV (reference sequence). The CDR3 has 14 residues. CDR3 sequence reads: CASSLAGPYNEQFF. The DNA of the CDR3 is TGTGCCAGCAGTTTAGCGGGACCCTACAATGAGCAGTTCTTC.

This rearrangement joins TRBV10-3 to TRBJ1-1; tentative D call: TRBD1 (5 bases). The V gene's germline CDR1 is ENHRY and CDR2 SYGVKD. The CDR3 is 13 residues long. V lost 4 bases and J lost 5, with 11 bases in between. CDR3 region: CAISAEGVTEAFF. CDR3 bases: TGTGCCATCAGTGCAGAAGGGGTAACTGAAGCTTTCTTT.

CDR3 bases: TGTGCCATCAGTGGACAGGCATGGGACACTGAAGCTTTCTTT. This codes for CAISGQAWDTEAFF. J is TRBJ1-1 and V is TRBV10-3, with D tentatively TRBD1 (6 bases). Deletions cut 4 bases from V and 3 bases from J, with 12 bases between. This CDR3 has 14 amino acids. The germline gives CDR1 ENHRY, CDR2 SYGVKD.

The chain couples TRBV5-1 to TRBJ2-1; 7 positions match TRBD2. Germline V gene data show CDR1 as SGHRS and CDR2 as YFSETQ. The CDR3 has 17 amino acids. V lost 4 bases, J lost 0 bases, and 10 bases stayed unmatched. The CDR3 sequence is CASSRFKGGSSYNEQFF. The CDR3 nucleotides are TGCGCCAGCAGCCGTTTTAAAGGCGGGAGCTCCTACAATGAGCAGTTCTTC.

The chain recombines TRBV28 with TRBJ1-2; unclear D gene. The CDR3 has 16 amino acids. V was trimmed by 3 bases and J by 10 bases, leaving 24 bases between them. The germline V gene encodes CDR1 MDHEN and CDR2 SYDVKM. CDR3 protein: CASSFFLSATDTNYTF. The CDR3 DNA reads TGTGCCAGCAGTTTTTTTTTGTCAGCAACCGACACCAACTACACCTTC.

The chain has TRBV7-9 and TRBJ2-7; D is unclear. The germline V gene encodes CDR1 SEHNR and CDR2 FQNEAQ (reference sequence). Trimming took 2 bases from V and 7 from J, leaving 18 bases between them. The CDR3 spans 15 residues. The CDR3 reads CASSLSAAHPGEQYF. DNA of the CDR3: TGTGCCAGCAGCTTATCGGCAGCCCACCCGGGTGAGCAGTACTTC.

The chain has TRBV7-6 and TRBJ2-5; D gene ambiguous. The CDR3 extends over 15 amino acids. The ends were cut back, 1 base at V and 5 bases at J, with 14 bases in the middle. The germline gives CDR1 SGHVS, CDR2 FNYEAQ. The DNA of the CDR3 is TGTGCCAGCAGCTTAGTTATATTGGGTTTTGAGACCCAGTACTTC. This codes for CASSLVILGFETQYF.

The chain joins TRBV7-2 to TRBJ2-3; TRBD2 matches at 9 bases. The CDR3 contains 15 residues. V dropped 5 bases and J dropped 7; count of bases not matched to a gene: 10. Per germline, CDR1 SGHTA and CDR2 FQGNSA. The CDR3 sequence: CASSPLAGLGYTQYF. CDR3 sequence (DNA): TGTGCCAGCAGCCCCCTAGCGGGGCTCGGGTATACGCAGTATTTT.

V usage is TRBV19 and J usage is TRBJ1-3; D remains ambiguous. From germline, CDR1 is LNHDA and CDR2 SQIVND (reference sequence). V lost 6 bases to trimming and J lost 5 bases, with 23 bases between them. The CDR3 runs to 17 residues. The CDR3 DNA reads as TGTGCCAGTAGCTCCAGCTTCGGTTTAGAAGCGAGAAACACCATATATTTT. Protein product: CASSSSFGLEARNTIYF.

The chain carries TRBV19 and TRBJ1-4; the match to TRBD1 covers 7 bases. CDR1 LNHDA and CDR2 SQIVND come from the germline V gene (reference sequence). V was clipped by 1 base and J by 5 bases; unmatched bases: 4. The CDR3 contains 15 residues. CDR3 in amino acids: CASSIGARGNEKLFF. The CDR3 bases are TGTGCCAGTAGTATAGGAGCCAGGGGGAATGAAAAACTGTTTTTT.

The chain has TRBV23-1 and TRBJ2-2, with 11 bases fitting TRBD2. TRBV23-1 is flagged as an ORF with uncertain function. The CDR3 runs to 17 residues. Germline trimming cut 4 bases from V and 2 bases from J; bases unmatched to any gene: 6. The CDR3: CASSRNSGRANTGELFF. CDR3 coding DNA: TGCGCCAGCAGTCGCAATAGCGGGAGGGCAAACACCGGGGAGCTGTTTTTT.

This clone is a singleton in its sample. Written as DNA, the CDR3 is TGTGCCAGCACAAGAGGACAGGGCGAGACCCAGTACTTC. Amino acid sequence: CASTRGQGETQYF. The chain joins TRBV6-6 to TRBJ2-5; 8 bases line up with TRBD1. With V trimmed by 7 bases and J by 5 bases, 6 bases remained unmatched. CDR3 size: 13 residues. Germline V gene data show CDR1 as MNHNY and CDR2 as SVGAGI (reference sequence).

This clone was detected only a few times. This rearrangement joins TRBV10-1 to TRBJ2-5; D is possibly TRBD1 (6 bases). The CDR3 sequence is 13 residues long. The germline V gene encodes CDR1 WNHNN and CDR2 SYGVQD (reference sequence). Trimming cost V 8 bases and J 5 bases, with 15 bases left between them. CDR3: CASQRNRVETQYF. The CDR3 coding sequence is TGCGCCAGCCAACGAAACAGGGTGGAGACCCAGTACTTC.

This clone was seen repeatedly, ten times or more. V is TRBV27 and J is TRBJ2-5; 8 positions agree with TRBD1. The CDR3 consists of 15 residues. CDR1 is MNHEY and CDR2 is SMNVEV in the germline V gene (reference sequence). V lost 3 bases and J lost 5; bases outside the gene matches: 8. The CDR3 region is CASSFPQGARETQYF. CDR3 DNA: TGTGCCAGCAGTTTCCCCCAGGGGGCCAGGGAGACCCAGTACTTC.

The chain has TRBV7-2 and TRBJ2-1; D is unclear. CDR3 length: 15 amino acids. With 4 bases removed from V and 0 bases from J, the gap between germline ends came to 10 bases. Germline CDR1 reads SGHTA; CDR2 reads FQGNSA. In DNA, the CDR3 is TGTGCCAGCAGCTCGGCTGCTAGCTCCTACAATGAGCAGTTCTTC. Amino acids: CASSSAASSYNEQFF. The variable domain in full, with the rest retrieved from reference TRBV7-2 and TRBJ2-1, is GAGVSQSPSNKVTEKGKDVELRCDPISGHTALYWYRQSLGQGLEFLIYFQGNSAPDKSGLPSDRFSAERTGGSVSTLTIQRTQQEDSAVYLCASSSAASSYNEQFFGPGTRLTVL.

This chain joins TRBV27 and TRBJ2-5, with D uncertain. CDR3 size: 15 residues. V shed 2 bases and J shed 5 bases, with 15 bases lying between them. The germline V gene encodes CDR1 MNHEY and CDR2 SMNVEV (reference sequence). As DNA, the CDR3 is TGTGCCAGCAGTTTAAGTCCGGGTATCTGGGAGACCCAGTACTTC. Its translation: CASSLSPGIWETQYF.

V gene TRBV6-1 combines with J gene TRBJ2-7, with D tentatively TRBD2 (6 bases). Germline loops: CDR1 MNHNS, CDR2 SASEGT. This CDR3 spans 13 amino acids. The V end lost 4 bases, the J end lost 4 bases, and 11 bases lay between the germline ends. CDR3 loop: CASSVADYYEQYF. The CDR3 nucleotides read TGTGCCAGCAGTGTAGCGGATTATTACGAGCAGTACTTC.